This TCR beta chain was sequenced for a study of T cells in Graves' hyperthyroidism and ophthalmopathy. Clinical symptoms, serum thyroxine and TRAb, thyroid ultrasound and orbital computed tomography together formed the diagnostic basis. Amplified TCR beta CDR3 regions came from RNA transcripts. When the TCR CDR3 underwent first-round RT-PCR, the HTBI primer set was used. TCRdb called the multiplex PCR reads again in MiXCR, with one record for every CDR3 protein. The sample yields some 570,000 distinct CDR3 sequences, 14% seen once. This clonotype appeared many times. The antigen is unknown. Notes on the study in general: Model predictions of ophthalmopathy came a median roughly 6.4 months before onset. Peripheral blood also featured most of the thyroid clonotypes expanded above 0.001. In simple terms, a model built on 13 V-J features told ophthalmopathy apart from stable hyperthyroidism.

This CDR3 spans 13 amino acids. The germline V gene encodes CDR1 MDHEN and CDR2 SYDVKM. Trimming removed 5 bases from V and 7 bases from J, with 15 bases in between. Material for sequencing was blood. The clonotype was recovered from a woman aged 18-35 years with Graves' ophthalmopathy. The rearrangement joins TRBV28 to TRBJ2-7; TRBD1 might be the D (6 bases). CDR3 nucleotide sequence: TGTGCCAGCAGTACCCCACAGGGTCCGGAGCAGTACTTC. This translates into CASSTPQGPEQYF. The full variable domain, its missing parts supplied by reference TRBV28 and TRBJ2-7, is DVKVTQSSRYLVKRTGEKVFLECVQDMDHENMFWYRQDPGLGLRLIYFSYDVKMKEKGDIPEGYSVSREKKERFSLILESASTNQTSMYLCASSTPQGPEQYFGPGTRLTVT.